The text below deals with one TCR beta chain. This CDR3 is 16 amino acids long. Trimming stripped 0 bases from V and 6 bases from J, with 18 bases between. Germline CDR1 reads SGDLS; CDR2 reads YYNGEE. The source of the sample is a study of T cell changes during pregnancy in multiple sclerosis. Profiled with immunoSEQ multiplex PCR; TCRdb holds only in-frame clones, not every one. The table has about 34,000 clones, around nine tenths seen once. The J gene is TRBJ1-2, the V gene TRBV9; D perhaps matches TRBD1 (5 bases). This TCR came from a female donor with multiple sclerosis, enrolled in a pregnancy study. The material sequenced was CD8+ T cells from peripheral blood mononuclear cells, taken in the first trimester of pregnancy. This chain's CDR3 is CASSVGRELGGDGYTF. The CDR3 DNA reads TGTGCCAGCAGCGTAGGAAGGGAGTTGGGAGGGGATGGCTACACCTTC.